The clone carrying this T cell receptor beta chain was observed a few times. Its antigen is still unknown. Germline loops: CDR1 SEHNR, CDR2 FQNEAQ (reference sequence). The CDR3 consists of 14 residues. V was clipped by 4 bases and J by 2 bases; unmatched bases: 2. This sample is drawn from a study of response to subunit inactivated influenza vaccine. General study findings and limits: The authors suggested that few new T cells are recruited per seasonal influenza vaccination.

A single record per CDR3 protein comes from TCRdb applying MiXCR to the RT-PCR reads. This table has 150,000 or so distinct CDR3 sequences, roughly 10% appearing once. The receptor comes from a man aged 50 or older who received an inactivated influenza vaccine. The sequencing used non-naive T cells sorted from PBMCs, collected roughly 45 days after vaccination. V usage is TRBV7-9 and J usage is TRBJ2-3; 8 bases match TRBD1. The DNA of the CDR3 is TGTGCCAGCAGCTCGGACAGGGACACAGATACGCAGTATTTT. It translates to CASSSDRDTDTQYF.